These 21 T cell receptor beta chains came from one sample sequenced in a study of T-cell reconstitution after alpha-beta-depleted transplantation in children. Molecular barcoding with unique molecular identifiers was used for the TCRbeta library. One entry per CDR3 protein results from TCRdb running MiXCR on the PCR reads. The sample contains 440,000 or so distinct CDR3 sequences, 43% of which appear only once. The material sequenced was PBMCs, taken before TCRalphabeta/CD19-depleted stem cell transplant. These receptors were taken from a girl aged 2-10 years with aplastic anemia, due to receive a stem cell transplant.

The gene calls are TRBV20-1 and TRBJ2-5, with D maybe TRBD2 (7 bases). The CDR3 spans 15 residues. V lost 0 bases and J 5 bases, leaving 16 bases between the germline ends. Germline CDR1 DFQATT, CDR2 SNEGSKA (reference sequence). CDR3 loop: CSARDSGGPSETQYF. The CDR3, as DNA: TGCAGTGCTAGAGATTCCGGGGGGCCCTCGGAGACCCAGTACTTC.

This clonotype turned up a few times. The chain carries TRBV20-1 and TRBJ2-3; 7 bases are shared with TRBD2. V gave up 2 bases and J gave up 3 bases; unmatched junction bases: 8. There are 15 residues in the CDR3. Germline CDR1 and CDR2: DFQATT and SNEGSKA (reference sequence). CDR3: CSARRRETLTDTQYF. For the CDR3, the DNA is TGCAGTGCTAGACGGCGGGAGACTCTTACAGATACGCAGTATTTT.

The V and J genes are TRBV5-1 and TRBJ2-5; the match to TRBD2 covers 14 bases. J was trimmed by 6 bases and V by 3 bases; bases with no gene match: 4. The CDR3 sequence is 15 residues long. Germline CDR1 SGHRS, CDR2 YFSETQ. The CDR3 nucleotides are TGCGCCAGCAGCTGGACTAGCGGGAGGCGTCAGACCCAGTACTTC. Residues: CASSWTSGRRQTQYF.

This clonotype was detected ten times or more. This chain uses TRBV14 with TRBJ1-6, with TRBD1 matching 8 bases. CDR1 is SGHDN and CDR2 is FVKESK in the germline V gene. The CDR3 has 15 amino acids. Germline trimming cut 1 base from V and 8 bases from J; bases unmatched to any gene: 4. CDR3 in amino acids: CASSQGTGLYSPLHF. CDR3 nucleotide sequence: TGTGCCAGCAGCCAAGGGACAGGGCTGTATTCACCCCTCCACTTT.

This clonotype was seen more than once but under ten times. V gene TRBV7-8 combines with J gene TRBJ1-1, with D hard to call. This CDR3 contains 13 residues. Germline lookup yields CDR1 SGHVS and CDR2 FQNEAQ. Trimming removed 3 bases at V and 5 bases at J, with 10 bases between. The CDR3 coding sequence is TGTGCCAGCAGCTTGATCGTGGAGACTGAAGCTTTCTTT. Translated, it gives CASSLIVETEAFF.

The chain combines TRBV6-5 with TRBJ2-3; 9 positions agree with TRBD1. With V trimmed by 2 bases and J by 2 bases, 2 bases remained unmatched. The length of the CDR3 is 15 residues. Looked up from germline, CDR1 is MNHEY and CDR2 is SVGAGI. Here the CDR3 reads CASSYGTGHTDTQYF. CDR3 nucleotides: TGTGCCAGCAGTTACGGGACAGGGCACACAGATACGCAGTATTTT.

This clonotype occurred many times. This chain connects TRBV7-6 to TRBJ2-1; either TRBD1 or TRBD2 may supply D (5 bases each). The CDR3 has 12 residues. Per germline, CDR1 SGHVS and CDR2 FNYEAQ. V was cut by 5 bases and J by 10 bases, with 12 bases left in between. CDR3 DNA sequence: TGTGCCAGCAGCCTAGGGACGGGAGAGCAGTTCTTC. Translation gives CASSLGTGEQFF.

V usage is TRBV4-1 and J usage is TRBJ1-3, with D possibly being TRBD1 (5 bases). The CDR3 consists of 15 residues. Germline V gene sequence: CDR1 MGHRA, CDR2 YSYEKL. V was trimmed by 3 bases and J by 4 bases, leaving 13 bases between them. CDR3 amino acids: CASSQQGVSGNTIYF. The CDR3 nucleotides are TGCGCCAGCAGCCAGCAGGGAGTGTCCGGAAACACCATATATTTT.

The genes are TRBV13 and TRBJ2-5; TRBD2 aligns across 11 bases. J was trimmed by 5 bases and V by 3 bases; bases with no gene match: 14. The V gene's germline CDR1 is PRHDT and CDR2 FYEKMQ (reference sequence). This CDR3 is built from 18 residues. The CDR3 loop reads CASSLASGRKWPGETQYF. CDR3 in DNA: TGTGCCAGCAGCTTGGCTAGCGGGAGGAAATGGCCAGGGGAGACCCAGTACTTC.

This clonotype has ten or more counts. The rearrangement uses TRBV5-5 and TRBJ2-7; D call uncertain. Germline V gene sequence: CDR1 SGHKS, CDR2 YYEKEE (reference sequence). V was cut by 2 bases and J by 4 bases, with 10 bases left in between. The CDR3 is 13 amino acids. DNA of the CDR3: TGTGCCAGCAGCTTCCTCCCGCGGTACGAGCAGTACTTC. As protein: CASSFLPRYEQYF.

This clonotype was picked up one time. The chain has TRBV6-5 and TRBJ2-1; 7 positions agree with TRBD2. The CDR3 has 18 amino acids. The V gene's germline CDR1 is MNHEY and CDR2 SVGAGI. V dropped 2 bases and J dropped 0; count of bases not matched to a gene: 10. The CDR3 sequence: CASSYSISGRASYNEQFF. The CDR3 coding sequence is TGTGCCAGCAGTTACAGTATTAGCGGGCGCGCCTCCTACAATGAGCAGTTCTTC.

The rearrangement uses TRBV7-3 and TRBJ2-5; TRBD2 matches at 9 bases. The CDR3 is 16 residues long. Losses at the gene ends were 1 base for V and 4 bases for J; bases not matched to a gene: 7. Germline V lookup: CDR1 SGHTA, CDR2 FQGTGA. The CDR3 nucleotides read TGTGCCAGCAGCTTAAGCGGGGGGGCCTCAGGAGAGACCCAGTACTTC. Protein sequence: CASSLSGGASGETQYF.

This sequence joins TRBV20-1 and TRBJ2-2; D uncertain. The V end lost 7 bases, the J end lost 2 bases, and 8 bases lay between the germline ends. The CDR3 covers 12 residues. Germline CDR1 DFQATT, CDR2 SNEGSKA (reference sequence). CDR3: CSVGSNTGELFF. Here the CDR3 DNA reads TGCAGTGTGGGAAGCAACACCGGGGAGCTGTTTTTT.

The genes are TRBV3-1 and TRBJ1-2, with unresolved D. The germline V and J ends were trimmed by 1 base and 8 bases, with 14 bases remaining between them. The CDR3 spans 14 residues. CDR1 and CDR2 from the germline V gene are LGHDT and YNNKEL (reference sequence). CDR3 sequence (DNA): TGTGCCAGCAGCCAAGTAGGCCAGCGGGTGGGCTACACCTTC. Amino acid sequence: CASSQVGQRVGYTF.

The chain combines TRBV9 with TRBJ2-1, with 10 nucleotides matching TRBD2. The CDR3 extends over 17 amino acids. Germline V gene sequence: CDR1 SGDLS, CDR2 YYNGEE. With V trimmed by 0 bases and J by 4 bases, 7 bases remained unmatched. CDR3 in DNA: TGTGCCAGCAGCGTAGACGCTAGCGGGAGCCTGTACAATGAGCAGTTCTTC. It yields the protein CASSVDASGSLYNEQFF.

This clonotype was detected a few times. This rearrangement joins TRBV12-3 or TRBV12-4 to TRBJ2-1; TRBD1 aligns across 10 bases. The CDR3 is 13 residues long. Unmatched junction bases numbered 1, after V lost 5 bases and J lost 6 bases. CDR3 coding DNA: TGTGCCAGCAGTGGACAGGGGGTCAATGAGCAGTTCTTC. Translating gives CASSGQGVNEQFF.

This clonotype has a count of ten or more. The V gene is TRBV7-9, the J gene TRBJ2-1, with D possibly matching TRBD1 (6 bases). Germline CDR1 is SEHNR and CDR2 is FQNEAQ (reference sequence). The CDR3 totals 14 residues. V was pared by 3 bases and J by 10 bases, with 16 bases between. This CDR3 is CASSFSTGFPEQFF. The CDR3, as DNA: TGTGCCAGCAGCTTCTCTACAGGGTTTCCGGAGCAGTTCTTC.

V is TRBV28 and J is TRBJ2-5, with 7 nucleotides matching TRBD2. The trim removed 5 bases at V and 4 bases at J, leaving 10 bases unmatched. The CDR3 is 15 residues long. From germline, CDR1 is MDHEN and CDR2 SYDVKM. The CDR3 DNA sequence: TGTGCCAGCAGTAACCGGGGGGTTTTAGGAGAGACCCAGTACTTC. Its protein is CASSNRGVLGETQYF.

The chain employs TRBV20-1 and TRBJ1-1; no definite D call. Germline V gene lookup returns CDR1 DFQATT and CDR2 SNEGSKA (reference sequence). Trimming removed 0 bases from V and 2 bases from J, with 13 bases in between. CDR3 size: 15 residues. This CDR3 is CSARERYRANTEAFF. DNA of the CDR3: TGCAGTGCTAGAGAACGGTACCGGGCCAACACTGAAGCTTTCTTT.

The gene calls are TRBV5-1 and TRBJ1-1; D unclear. The V gene's germline CDR1 is SGHRS and CDR2 YFSETQ. V was pared by 0 bases and J by 3 bases, with 12 bases between. The CDR3 runs to 15 residues. This CDR3 reads CASSLEEGGYTEAFF. The DNA for the CDR3 is TGCGCCAGCAGCTTGGAGGAGGGTGGCTACACTGAAGCTTTCTTT.

The rearrangement joins TRBV12-3 or TRBV12-4 to TRBJ1-2; D possibly corresponds to TRBD1 (6 bases). This CDR3 comprises 16 residues. Trimming removed 1 base at V and 5 bases at J, with 17 bases between. For the CDR3, the DNA is TGTGCCAGCAGTTTAGAGGGGGGCGCGAGTTGGTATGGCTACACCTTC. It specifies CASSLEGGASWYGYTF.